Listed below are T cell receptor beta chains from one sample, sequenced in a study of OX40 agonist ivuxolimab in advanced cancers. Using immunoSEQ multiplex PCR, the repertoire was profiled, and TCRdb retains in-frame clones only, with some absent. Of fewer than 100,000 clones listed, around 87% are singletons. The sample consisted of CD4+ or CD8+ T cells sorted from blood, taken in a trial of the OX40 agonist ivuxolimab. These receptors were taken from an adult with an advanced solid tumor such as melanoma, head and neck, liver or kidney cancer. CDR3s include the opening cysteine and the closing phenylalanine or tryptophan. Each record gives: D gene, J gene, V gene, CDR3 length, clone size, CDR3 DNA, CDR3 protein. D genes are given only for firm matches. Size tells how often a clone was seen (once, few, many) or the class of an expanded clone, and some rows leave it out.

>TRBD2|TRBJ2-3|TRBV2|15|.
TGTGCCAGCTCCCCCCGGAGCGGGGACACAGATACGCAGTATTTT
CASSPRSGDTDTQYF
>.|TRBJ2-1|TRBV6-4|15|.
TGTGCCAGCAGTGTCGTAGCAAGCTCCTACAATGAGCAGTTCTTC
CASSVVASSYNEQFF
>TRBD1|TRBJ1-1|TRBV5-1|16|.
TGCGCCAGCAGCTTTTTAGGACAGGGTCAGGGCACTGAAGCTTTCTTT
CASSFLGQGQGTEAFF
>.|TRBJ2-7|TRBV18|12|few
TGTGCCAGCTCACCCTCAGGGGAGAAGCAGTACTTC
CASSPSGEKQYF
>.|TRBJ2-4|TRBV7-2|14|.
TGTGCCAGCAGCCCATCCTTAGCCAAAAACATTCAGTACTTC
CASSPSLAKNIQYF
>TRBD1|TRBJ1-2|TRBV5-5|13|.
TGTGCCAGCAGCTGGACAGGCAGGGATGGCTACACCTTC
CASSWTGRDGYTF
>.|TRBJ1-4|TRBV7-6|15|.
TGTGCCAGCAGCTTGAGCGGGGGAACTAATGAAAAACTGTTTTTT
CASSLSGGTNEKLFF
>.|TRBJ2-1|TRBV5-6|12|.
TGTGCCAGCAGCTTGGACGCGAGTAAGCAGTTCTTC
CASSLDASKQFF
>TRBD1|TRBJ1-1|TRBV5-1|17|.
TGCGCCAGCAGCTTGCGGGCAGGGGGCGCGAGTTGGACTGAAGCTTTCTTT
CASSLRAGGASWTEAFF
>.|TRBJ1-5|TRBV27|14|.
TGTGCCAGCAGTTCCCTCAGGTCGGGTCAGCCCCAGCATTTT
CASSSLRSGQPQHF
>.|TRBJ2-2|TRBV7-7|12|.
TGTGCCAGCAGCTTAAGGTCCGGGGAGCTGTTTTTT
CASSLRSGELFF
>.|TRBJ2-7|TRBV16|12|.
TGTGCCAGCAGCCGCGACGGCTACGAGCAGTACTTC
CASSRDGYEQYF
>TRBD1|TRBJ1-2|TRBV19|15|few
TGTGCCAGTAGTCCTCAGGGGGCTTTGTTCGGGGGCTACACCTTC
CASSPQGALFGGYTF
>TRBD2|TRBJ2-7|TRBV20-1|11|.
TGCAGTGTGGCGGGGGCCTACGAGCAGTACTTC
CSVAGAYEQYF
>.|TRBJ2-7|TRBV6-6|12|.
TGTGCCACCCGCGGGGGCGGGAACGAGCAGTACTTC
CATRGGGNEQYF
>TRBD2|TRBJ2-2|TRBV7-9|15|.
TGTGCCAGCAGCGCCATAGCGGGGGGGCTCCGGGAGCTGTTTTTT
CASSAIAGGLRELFF
>TRBD2|TRBJ2-5|TRBV6-5|13|once
TGTGCCAGCAGGGTCAACGGGGGGGAGACCCAGTACTTC
CASRVNGGETQYF
>.|TRBJ2-1|TRBV19|16|few
TGTGCCAGTGGAGGACAGCGGGGACGGGGATACAATGAGCAGTTCTTC
CASGGQRGRGYNEQFF
>.|TRBJ2-3|TRBV9|13|.
TGTGCCAGCAGCGTAGGGGGCACAGATACGCAGTATTTT
CASSVGGTDTQYF
>.|TRBJ2-7|TRBV28|12|.
TGTGCCAGCAGTTTATACGGGGAACGGCAGTACTTC
CASSLYGERQYF
>.|TRBJ2-5|TRBV30|11|.
TGTGCCTGGATCCTCGCCAAGACCCAGTACTTC
CAWILAKTQYF
>.|TRBJ1-3|TRBV14|13|.
TGTGCCAGCAGCCAAGCCTCGGGGAGCACCATATATTTT
CASSQASGSTIYF
>.|TRBJ1-2|TRBV19|15|.
TGTGCCAGTAGTATCAAGGGCGGAGCTAACTATGGCTACACCTTC
CASSIKGGANYGYTF
>.|TRBJ1-1|TRBV29-1|12|.
TGCAGCGTTGAACAGTCGAGGACTGAAGCTTTCTTT
CSVEQSRTEAFF
>.|TRBJ2-3|TRBV5-1|14|.
TGCGCCAGCAGCTTGGGAGGGCGTGCAGGGACGCAGTATTTT
CASSLGGRAGTQYF
>TRBD1|TRBJ2-4|TRBV5-1|14|few
TGCGCCAGCAGCACGGGACAGGGAAGGGGGCTTCAGTACTTC
CASSTGQGRGLQYF
>.|TRBJ1-2|TRBV28|13|.
TGTGCCAGCAGTTTGGGAGGTCAGGGTGGCTACACCTTC
CASSLGGQGGYTF
>TRBD1|TRBJ1-1|TRBV5-4|16|.
TGTGCCAGCAGCCCCGGACAGGGCCTAATGAACACTGAAGCTTTCTTT
CASSPGQGLMNTEAFF
>.|TRBJ1-1|TRBV6-5|13|.
TGTGCCAGCAGTCGGCAGGGAGTTACTGAAGCTTTCTTT
CASSRQGVTEAFF
>.|TRBJ1-4|TRBV30|13|few
TGTGCCTGGAATGGGGAGGCTAATGAAAAACTGTTTTTT
CAWNGEANEKLFF
>.|TRBJ2-3|TRBV28|13|.
TGTGCCACCAGACGGGGGCTGACAGATACGCAGTATTTT
CATRRGLTDTQYF
>.|TRBJ1-5|TRBV4-1|17|.
TGCGCCAGCAGCCAAGGCAGTTTCGGTCCATTGAATCAGCCCCAGCATTTT
CASSQGSFGPLNQPQHF
>.|TRBJ2-7|TRBV11-2|12|.
TGTGCCAGCAGCCCCACCTCCTACGAGCAGTACTTC
CASSPTSYEQYF
>.|TRBJ2-1|TRBV7-9|15|.
TGTGCCAGCAGCTTAAGGGACTCCCTGAGGAATGAGCAGTTCTTC
CASSLRDSLRNEQFF
>.|TRBJ2-5|TRBV7-6|15|.
TGTGCCAGCAGCTTAGACCCGACAGGCGGTGTCACCCAGTACTTC
CASSLDPTGGVTQYF
>.|TRBJ2-7|TRBV28|15|.
TGTGCCAGCAGAACGAACAGGGAGGTGACCTACGAGCAGTACTTC
CASRTNREVTYEQYF
>.|TRBJ1-2|TRBV12-5|13|.
TGTGCTAGTGGTTTGAGCAGGGCCTATGGCTACACCTTC
CASGLSRAYGYTF
>TRBD2|TRBJ2-7|TRBV5-1|16|.
TGCGCCAGCAGCTTCTTAGCGGGAGACCCCTCCTACGAGCAGTACTTC
CASSFLAGDPSYEQYF
>TRBD2|TRBJ2-3|TRBV20-1|11|.
TGCAGTGCTAGAGACGCGGGGGTGCGGTATTTT
CSARDAGVRYF
>TRBD2|TRBJ2-3|TRBV14|14|.
TGTGCCAGCAGCCAAAGGACTAGCCCAGATACGCAGTATTTT
CASSQRTSPDTQYF
>.|TRBJ2-2|TRBV5-4|18|.
TGTGCCAGCAGCTTGGATGGGGTGGGGCGGCCGAACACCGGGGAGCTGTTTTTT
CASSLDGVGRPNTGELFF
>TRBD1|TRBJ2-5|TRBV9|16|.
TGTGCCAGCAGCGTAGGTCCGGGACAGGGAGAAGAGACCCAGTACTTC
CASSVGPGQGEETQYF
>.|TRBJ1-3|TRBV6-1|15|few
TGTGCCAGCAGTCGACTTGGTAGCTCTGGAAACACCATATATTTT
CASSRLGSSGNTIYF
>.|TRBJ1-4|TRBV6-6|14|.
TGTGCCAGCAGGACCGGGACTTTAGAGGAAAAACTGTTTTTT
CASRTGTLEEKLFF
>.|TRBJ2-7|TRBV6-4|15|few
.
CASSSSTSGGNEQYF
>TRBD1|TRBJ2-1|TRBV7-9|16|.
TGTGCCAGCAGCTTAGAGGACAGGGGGCCCTACAATGAGCAGTTCTTC
CASSLEDRGPYNEQFF
>.|TRBJ2-5|TRBV2|15|.
TGTGCCAGCAGTGAAGATAAAGGGGTCAAAGAGACCCAGTACTTC
CASSEDKGVKETQYF
>.|TRBJ2-2|TRBV9|15|.
TGTGCCAGCAGCGTAGACGTAGCTAACACCGGGGAGCTGTTTTTT
CASSVDVANTGELFF